This TCR beta chain was identified in a study of T-cell memory formation after mild COVID-19. Study at large: TCR clusters largely stayed donor specific.

TCRalpha and TCRbeta libraries used 5'RACE with constant-segment primers and UMIs. MiXCR, run by TCRdb on the 5' RACE reads, gives a single entry per CDR3 protein. The sample carries over 350,000 distinct CDR3 sequences, around a sixth recorded once. This clonotype showed up just a few times. The antigen is undetermined. General study points: Still unconfirmed is whether the second-wave clones peaking on day 37 recognized SARS-CoV-2. Pre-infection memory harbored some responding clones, suggesting cross-reactive memory joined.

Source material: PBMCs or a T cell subset sorted from them (not recorded which). This TCR derives from a man in his late teens or twenties who had mild COVID-19 (a few samples of this study predate the infection). Cell type and time point are not known.

CDR3 in DNA: TGTGCCAGCAGCTTATTATCAGGGGCCAATGAGCAGTTCTTC. Protein product: CASSLLSGANEQFF. V and J are TRBV7-9 and TRBJ2-1, with D perhaps matching TRBD1 (6 bases). Trimming pared 2 bases from V and 6 bases from J, leaving 11 bases between. This CDR3 is 14 amino acids long. Germline V gene data show CDR1 as SEHNR and CDR2 as FQNEAQ (reference sequence).